This TCR beta chain was sequenced in a study of T cell repertoires in cytomegalovirus infection (dated by TCRdb to about 2019). Study-wide context: Alongside well-studied HLA-B-restricted epitopes, the peptide stimulations were aimed at recently identified HLA-C-restricted CMV epitopes, whose presentation resists viral immunomodulation. Because public TCR beta signatures pointed to carriage of CMV infection together with the matching HLA type, the HLA type of each donor mattered for the analysis.

The reads were generated on an Illumina HiSeq 1500. TCRdb trimmed the raw reads at Q25, called clones with MiXCR and kept productive beta chains. Each CDR3 protein gets just one entry, which takes the most common genes and DNA from the rows behind it. In all, the sample holds roughly 990,000 distinct CDR3 sequences, and about 33% of those were seen once. The ten top clones hold around an eighth of the sample. On the study overall, not on this receptor specifically: The ex vivo response was dominated by HLA-C-restricted CMV-specific TCR beta clonotypes, and the single most frequent clonotype in two of eight donors was supplied by these HLA-C-restricted clonotypes. Carriers of CMV infection plus the relevant HLA type were discriminated by the cumulative frequency of public TCR beta family members in the study cohort and in an independent approximately 400-donor cohort.

Explained via the paper, the treatment or condition label denotes: in vitro stimulation with specific CMV peptide epitopes to enrich CMV-specific T cells. As for this clonotype: What antigen it recognizes has not been identified. There are no base qualities to consult, and no much larger clone falls within one base.

CDR1 and CDR2 are read off the germline V gene (reference sequence) as SEHNR and FQNEAQ. The germline ends are 7 bases apart after V is trimmed by 4 bases and J by 6 bases. Including the terminal cysteine and phenylalanine, the CDR3 comprises 12 residues. The CDR3 DNA has 36 bases and is translated from base 1. Recombination joined TRBV7-9 with TRBJ2-1; the D gene is not confidently resolved. The material sequenced was cultured CD8+ T cells from PBMCs, taken from culture after CMV antigen stimulation. The TCR was taken from a human donor in good health (CMV status not recorded). Some clones in this sample may be carry-over from other donors' samples. The CDR3 region: CASSSYLNEQFF. The DNA sequence is as follows: TGTGCCAGCAGCTCATACCTCAATGAGCAGTTCTTC. Where the CDR3 stops, the reference TRBV7-9 and TRBJ2-1 genes take over; the full variable domain is DTGVSQNPRHKITKRGQNVTFRCDPISEHNRLYWYRQTLGQGPEFLTYFQNEAQLEKSRLLSDRFSAERPKGSFSTLEIQRTEQGDSAMYLCASSSYLNEQFFGPGTRLTVL.